This TCR beta chain was retrieved from a study of T cells in Graves' hyperthyroidism and ophthalmopathy. For the study at large: Blood was drawn when the patient was first diagnosed and still untreated.

This clonotype has just a few counts. This CDR3 has 16 amino acids. Trimming took 6 bases from V and 4 from J; bases not matched to a gene: 7. Per germline, CDR1 LNHDA and CDR2 SQIVND (reference sequence). There were TCR beta CDR3 regions amplified from RNA transcripts. When the TCR CDR3 underwent first-round RT-PCR, the HTBI primer set was used. In TCRdb, the multiplex PCR reads were re-called with MiXCR into one record per CDR3 protein. Found here are 650,000 to 700,000 distinct CDR3 sequences, roughly 17% of them singletons; the top ten hold 15%. Sequenced material: blood. The chain couples TRBV19 to TRBJ2-3; 13 positions agree with TRBD2. This receptor was identified in a man in his fifties or sixties with Graves' hyperthyroidism. The CDR3 coding sequence is TGTGCCAGTAGAAGGACTAGCGGGAGAGACCCAGATACGCAGTATTTT. This sequence encodes CASRRTSGRDPDTQYF.